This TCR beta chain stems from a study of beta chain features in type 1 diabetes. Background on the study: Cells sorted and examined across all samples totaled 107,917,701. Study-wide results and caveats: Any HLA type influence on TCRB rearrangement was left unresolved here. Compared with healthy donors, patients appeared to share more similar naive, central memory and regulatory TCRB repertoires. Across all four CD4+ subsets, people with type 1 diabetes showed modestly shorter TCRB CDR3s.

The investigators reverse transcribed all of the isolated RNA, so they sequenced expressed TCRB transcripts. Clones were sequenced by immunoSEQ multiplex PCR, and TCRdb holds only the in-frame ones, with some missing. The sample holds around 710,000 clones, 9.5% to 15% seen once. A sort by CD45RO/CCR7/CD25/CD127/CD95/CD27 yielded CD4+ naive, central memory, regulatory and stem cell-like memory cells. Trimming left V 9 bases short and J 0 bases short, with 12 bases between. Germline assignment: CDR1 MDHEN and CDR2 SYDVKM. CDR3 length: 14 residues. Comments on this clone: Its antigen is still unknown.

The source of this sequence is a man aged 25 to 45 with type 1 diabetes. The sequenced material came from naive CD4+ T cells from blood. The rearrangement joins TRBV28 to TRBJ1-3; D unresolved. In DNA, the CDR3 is TGTGCCAGTAAAACAGATTTCTCTGGAAACACCATATATTTT. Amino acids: CASKTDFSGNTIYF. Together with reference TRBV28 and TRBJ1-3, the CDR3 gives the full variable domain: DVKVTQSSRYLVKRTGEKVFLECVQDMDHENMFWYRQDPGLGLRLIYFSYDVKMKEKGDIPEGYSVSREKKERFSLILESASTNQTSMYLCASKTDFSGNTIYFGEGSWLTVV.